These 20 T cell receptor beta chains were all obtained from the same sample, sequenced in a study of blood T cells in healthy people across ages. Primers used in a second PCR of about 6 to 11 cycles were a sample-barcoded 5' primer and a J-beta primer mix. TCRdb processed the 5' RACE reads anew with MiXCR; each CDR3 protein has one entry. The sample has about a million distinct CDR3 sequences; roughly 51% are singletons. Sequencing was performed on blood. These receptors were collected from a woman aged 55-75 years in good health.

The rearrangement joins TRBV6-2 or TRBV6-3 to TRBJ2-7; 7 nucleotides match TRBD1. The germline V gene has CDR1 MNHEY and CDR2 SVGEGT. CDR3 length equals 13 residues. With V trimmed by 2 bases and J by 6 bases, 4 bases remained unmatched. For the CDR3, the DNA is TGTGCCAGCAGTTACCTCACAGGGGTCGAGCAGTACTTC. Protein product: CASSYLTGVEQYF.

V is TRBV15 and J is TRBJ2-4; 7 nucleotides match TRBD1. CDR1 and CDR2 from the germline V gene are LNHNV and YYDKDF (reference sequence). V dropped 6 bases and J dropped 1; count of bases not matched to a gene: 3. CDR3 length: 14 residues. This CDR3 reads CATSNRGAKNIQYF. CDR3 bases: TGTGCCACCAGTAACAGGGGCGCCAAAAACATTCAGTACTTC. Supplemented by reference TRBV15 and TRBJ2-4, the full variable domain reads DAMVIQNPRYQVTQFGKPVTLSCSQTLNHNVMYWYQQKSSQAPKLLFHYYDKDFNNEADTPDNFQSRRPNTSFCFLDIRSPGLGDTAMYLCATSNRGAKNIQYFGAGTRLSVL.

This chain's CDR3 is CASSLVDRGNPPLSGANVLTF. The CDR3 nucleotides read TGTGCCAGCAGCTTAGTCGACAGGGGAAACCCTCCCCTCTCTGGGGCCAACGTCCTGACTTTC. The rearrangement uses TRBV13 and TRBJ2-6; 8 nucleotides match TRBD1. Trimming at V came to 1 base and at J to 0 bases, leaving 14 bases not matched to a gene. The CDR3 contains 21 residues. Germline CDR1 is PRHDT and CDR2 is FYEKMQ (reference sequence).

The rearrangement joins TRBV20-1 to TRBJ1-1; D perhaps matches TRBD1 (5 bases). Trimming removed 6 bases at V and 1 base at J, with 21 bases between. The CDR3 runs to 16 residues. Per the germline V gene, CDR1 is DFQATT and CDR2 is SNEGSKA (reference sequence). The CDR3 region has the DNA TGCAGTGCCATGTATCGACGGGGCCATGGGAACACTGAAGCTTTCTTT. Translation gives CSAMYRRGHGNTEAFF.

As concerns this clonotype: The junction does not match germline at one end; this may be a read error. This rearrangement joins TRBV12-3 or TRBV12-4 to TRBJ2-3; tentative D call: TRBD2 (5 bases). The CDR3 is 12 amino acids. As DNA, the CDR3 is TGTGCCCGCAGTTTGAAGCGGGATACGCAGTATTTT. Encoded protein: CARSLKRDTQYF.

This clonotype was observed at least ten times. The CDR3 protein is CASSQEGGTTTYEQYF. The DNA of the CDR3 is TGCGCCAGCAGCCAAGAAGGCGGGACTACAACCTACGAGCAGTACTTC. The chain uses TRBV4-1 and TRBJ2-7; TRBD2 agrees at 7 bases. Losses at the gene ends were 0 bases for V and 2 bases for J; bases not matched to a gene: 7. This CDR3 has 16 residues. Per germline, CDR1 MGHRA and CDR2 YSYEKL.

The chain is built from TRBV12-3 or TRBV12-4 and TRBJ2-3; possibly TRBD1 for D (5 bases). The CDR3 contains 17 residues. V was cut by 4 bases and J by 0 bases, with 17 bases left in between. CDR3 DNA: TGTGCCAGCAGTTCCCGCGACAGAATATCTAGCACAGATACGCAGTATTTT. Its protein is CASSSRDRISSTDTQYF.

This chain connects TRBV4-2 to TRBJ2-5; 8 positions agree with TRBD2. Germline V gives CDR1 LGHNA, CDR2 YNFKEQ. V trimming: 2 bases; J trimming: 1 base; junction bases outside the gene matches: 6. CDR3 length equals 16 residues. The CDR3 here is CASSQTSGTIQETQYF. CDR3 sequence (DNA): TGTGCCAGCAGCCAAACTAGCGGAACAATCCAAGAGACCCAGTACTTC.

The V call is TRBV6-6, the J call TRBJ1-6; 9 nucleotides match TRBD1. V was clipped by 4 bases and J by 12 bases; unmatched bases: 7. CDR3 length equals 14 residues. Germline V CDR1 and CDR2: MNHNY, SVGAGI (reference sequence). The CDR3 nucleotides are TGTGCCAGCAGTTCGCCGGGACAGGGTTTACCCCTCCACTTT. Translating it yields CASSSPGQGLPLHF.

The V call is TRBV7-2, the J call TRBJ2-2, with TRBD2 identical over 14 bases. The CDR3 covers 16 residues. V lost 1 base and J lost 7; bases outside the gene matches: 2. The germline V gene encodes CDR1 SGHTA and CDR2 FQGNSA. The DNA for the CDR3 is TGTGCCAGCAGCTTAGGGACTAGCGGGAGGCTCGGGGAGCTGTTTTTT. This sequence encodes CASSLGTSGRLGELFF.

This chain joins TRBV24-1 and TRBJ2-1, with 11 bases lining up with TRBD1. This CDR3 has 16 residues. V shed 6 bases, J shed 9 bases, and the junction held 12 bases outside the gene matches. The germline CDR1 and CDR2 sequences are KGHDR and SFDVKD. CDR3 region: CATSSPAGQGGGEQFF. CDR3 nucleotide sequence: TGTGCCACCAGTTCCCCAGCGGGACAGGGGGGTGGTGAGCAGTTCTTC.

CDR3 loop: CATSRVGSSGTDTQYF. The CDR3 DNA reads TGTGCCACCAGCAGAGTTGGGTCCTCGGGCACAGATACGCAGTATTTT. This chain joins TRBV15 and TRBJ2-3; D call uncertain. This CDR3 region has 16 residues. Germline V CDR1 and CDR2: LNHNV, YYDKDF (reference sequence). The germline V and J ends were trimmed by 1 base and 1 base, with 12 bases remaining between them. Full variable domain (rest looked up from reference TRBV15 and TRBJ2-3): DAMVIQNPRYQVTQFGKPVTLSCSQTLNHNVMYWYQQKSSQAPKLLFHYYDKDFNNEADTPDNFQSRRPNTSFCFLDIRSPGLGDTAMYLCATSRVGSSGTDTQYFGPGTRLTVL.

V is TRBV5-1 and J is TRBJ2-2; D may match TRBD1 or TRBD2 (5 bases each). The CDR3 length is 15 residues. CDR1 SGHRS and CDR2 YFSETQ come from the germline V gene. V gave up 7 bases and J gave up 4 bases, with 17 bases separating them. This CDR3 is CASAIGAGGTGELFF. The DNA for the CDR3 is TGCGCCAGCGCCATTGGGGCAGGAGGCACCGGGGAGCTGTTTTTT. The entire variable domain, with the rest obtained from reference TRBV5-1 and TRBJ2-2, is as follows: KAGVTQTPRYLIKTRGQQVTLSCSPISGHRSVSWYQQTPGQGLQFLFEYFSETQRNKGNFPGRFSGRQFSNSRSEMNVSTLELGDSALYLCASAIGAGGTGELFFGEGSRLTVL.

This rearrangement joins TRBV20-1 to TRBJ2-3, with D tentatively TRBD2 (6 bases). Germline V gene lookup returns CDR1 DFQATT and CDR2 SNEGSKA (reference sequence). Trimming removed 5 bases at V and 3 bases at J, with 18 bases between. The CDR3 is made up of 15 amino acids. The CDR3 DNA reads TGCAGTGCTCCGCGGGAACTGGTTCGGACAGATACGCAGTATTTT. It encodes CSAPRELVRTDTQYF.

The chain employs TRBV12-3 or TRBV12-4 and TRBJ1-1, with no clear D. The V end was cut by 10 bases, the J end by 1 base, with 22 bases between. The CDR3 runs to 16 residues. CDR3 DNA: TGTGCCATCGGAAAAGCCGAAGGACGTAGGAACACTGAAGCTTTCTTT. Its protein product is CAIGKAEGRRNTEAFF.

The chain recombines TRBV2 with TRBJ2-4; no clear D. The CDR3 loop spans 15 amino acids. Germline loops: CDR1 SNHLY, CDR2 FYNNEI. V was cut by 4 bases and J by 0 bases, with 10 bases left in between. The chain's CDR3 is CASSGLHIAKNIQYF. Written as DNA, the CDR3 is TGTGCCAGCAGTGGCCTGCACATAGCCAAAAACATTCAGTACTTC.

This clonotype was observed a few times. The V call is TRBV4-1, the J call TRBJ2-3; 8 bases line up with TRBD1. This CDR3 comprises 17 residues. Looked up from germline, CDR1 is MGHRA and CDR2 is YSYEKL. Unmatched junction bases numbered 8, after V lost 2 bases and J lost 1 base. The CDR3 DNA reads TGCGCCAGCAGCCAATGGGGTCCGGGACAGGGCACAGATACGCAGTATTTT. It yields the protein CASSQWGPGQGTDTQYF.

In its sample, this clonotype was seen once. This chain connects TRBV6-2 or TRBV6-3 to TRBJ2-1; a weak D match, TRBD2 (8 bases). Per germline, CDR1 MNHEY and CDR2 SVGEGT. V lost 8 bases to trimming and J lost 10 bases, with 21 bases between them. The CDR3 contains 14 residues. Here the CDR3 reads CASGTGLGGQEQFF. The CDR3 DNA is TGTGCCAGCGGGACGGGACTAGGGGGCCAAGAGCAGTTCTTC.

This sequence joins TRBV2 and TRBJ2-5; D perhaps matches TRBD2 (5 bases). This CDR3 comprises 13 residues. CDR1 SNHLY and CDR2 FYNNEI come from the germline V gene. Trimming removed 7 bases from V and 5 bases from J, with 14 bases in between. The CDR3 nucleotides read TGTGCCAGCATCCGGGAACGTACTGAGACCCAGTACTTC. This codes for CASIRERTETQYF.

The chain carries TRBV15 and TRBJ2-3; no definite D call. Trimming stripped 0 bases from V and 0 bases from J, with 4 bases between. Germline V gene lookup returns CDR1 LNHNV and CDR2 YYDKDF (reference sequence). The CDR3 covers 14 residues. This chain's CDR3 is CATSRDLSTDTQYF. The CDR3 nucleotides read TGTGCCACCAGCAGAGATCTTAGCACAGATACGCAGTATTTT.